The following is a T cell receptor (beta chain) sequence with its context. Its specificity is unknown. This entry comes from a study of circulating and synovial CD4+ cells in juvenile arthritis. Some clones are missing from TCRdb's copy, which holds only in-frame ones; the method was immunoSEQ multiplex PCR. The table has over 30,000 clones, about 95% seen once. General study points: Bulk blood CD4 samples held at least an order of magnitude more or fewer genomes than CPL. Bulk blood CD4 repertoires were more diverse than these. Shared-clonotype fractions with synovium likely underestimate full repertoire overlap. These blood cells shared more CDR3 sequences with synovium than bulk blood.

V was trimmed by 1 base and J by 2 bases, leaving 12 bases between them. Germline-derived CDR1 and CDR2 are LNHDA and SQIVND (reference sequence). The CDR3 runs to 16 residues. The TCR originated in a human donor with juvenile idiopathic arthritis. This chain uses TRBV19 with TRBJ2-4; a possible D gene is TRBD1 (5 bases). The sequenced sample was CD4+ T cells from blood. Here the CDR3 reads CASSIGSGAPKNIQYF. In nucleotides, the CDR3 is TGTGCCAGTAGTATAGGTAGTGGGGCTCCCAAAAACATTCAGTACTTC.